This TCR beta chain was recovered during a study of blood T cell repertoires in COVID-19. Study summary: Material from acute and convalescent COVID-19 was sourced from the United States, Italy and Spain. Sources were T cells, B-cell-depleted T cells, or PBMCs; the material itself was cDNA or gDNA.

Authors' processing steps: Nucleated cell number was recorded as an estimate derived from reference gene primer amplification. Only in-frame clones appear in the TCRdb table, and some are missing; sequencing was by immunoSEQ multiplex PCR. Clonal size and the V and J genes are those of that table, whereas D and trimming came from the DNA. The table lists just over 250,000 clones, more than 75% of them singletons. The TCR originated in a man aged 40-49 years who had recovered from COVID-19. The sequencing sample was made of peripheral blood.

Written as DNA, the CDR3 is TGTGCCAGCAGCTTGCGGCGTGGGGGGACGCAGTATTTT. Its protein is CASSLRRGGTQYF. V usage is TRBV5-8 and J usage is TRBJ2-3, with D tentatively TRBD2 (6 bases). The CDR3 spans 13 residues. From germline, CDR1 is SGHTS and CDR2 YDEGEE. V shed 1 base and J shed 9 bases, with 12 bases lying between them. The full variable domain, with the rest looked up from reference TRBV5-8 and TRBJ2-3, is EAGVTQSPTHLIKTRGQQATLRCSPISGHTSVYWYQQALGLGLQFLLWYDEGEERNRGNFPPRFSGRQFPNYSSELNVNALELEDSALYLCASSLRRGGTQYFGPGTRLTVL.